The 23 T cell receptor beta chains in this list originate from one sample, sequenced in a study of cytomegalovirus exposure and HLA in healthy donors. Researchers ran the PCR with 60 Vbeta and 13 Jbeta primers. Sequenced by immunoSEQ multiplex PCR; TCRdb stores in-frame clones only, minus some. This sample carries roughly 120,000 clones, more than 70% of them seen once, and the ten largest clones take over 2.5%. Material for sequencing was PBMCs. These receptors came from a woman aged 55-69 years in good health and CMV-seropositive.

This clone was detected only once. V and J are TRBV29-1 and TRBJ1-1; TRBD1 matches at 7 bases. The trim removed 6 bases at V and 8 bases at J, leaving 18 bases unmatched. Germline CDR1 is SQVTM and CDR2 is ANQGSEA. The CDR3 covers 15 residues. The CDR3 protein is CSVTSSRGQSGEAFF. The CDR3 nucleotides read TGCAGCGTGACGTCCTCCAGGGGACAGTCAGGCGAAGCTTTCTTT.

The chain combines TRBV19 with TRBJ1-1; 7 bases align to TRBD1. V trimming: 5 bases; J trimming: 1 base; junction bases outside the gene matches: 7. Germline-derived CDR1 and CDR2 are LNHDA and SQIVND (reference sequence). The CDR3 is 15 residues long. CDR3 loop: CASSPRDRENTEAFF. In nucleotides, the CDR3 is TGTGCCAGTAGTCCCAGGGACAGAGAGAACACTGAAGCTTTCTTT.

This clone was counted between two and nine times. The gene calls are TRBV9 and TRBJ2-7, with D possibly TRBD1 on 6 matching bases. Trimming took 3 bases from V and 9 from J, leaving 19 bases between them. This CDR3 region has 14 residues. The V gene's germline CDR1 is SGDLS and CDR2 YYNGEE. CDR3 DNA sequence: TGTGCCAGCAGCGCAACGCAGGGGTCCGGTGGGCAGTACTTC. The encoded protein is CASSATQGSGGQYF. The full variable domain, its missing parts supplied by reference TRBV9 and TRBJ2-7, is DSGVTQTPKHLITATGQRVTLRCSPRSGDLSVYWYQQSLDQGLQFLIQYYNGEERAKGNILERFSAQQFPDLHSELNLSSLELGDSALYFCASSATQGSGGQYFGPGTRLTVT.

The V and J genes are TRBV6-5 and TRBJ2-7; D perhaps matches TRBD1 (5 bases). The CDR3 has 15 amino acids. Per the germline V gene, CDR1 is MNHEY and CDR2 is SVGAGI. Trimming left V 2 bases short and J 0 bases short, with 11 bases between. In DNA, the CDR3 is TGTGCCAGCAGTTACGTGGACACCCCCTCCTACGAGCAGTACTTC. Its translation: CASSYVDTPSYEQYF.

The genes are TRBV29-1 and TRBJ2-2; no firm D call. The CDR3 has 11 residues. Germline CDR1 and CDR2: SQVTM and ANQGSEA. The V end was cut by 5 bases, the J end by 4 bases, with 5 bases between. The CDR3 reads CSVSSTGELFF. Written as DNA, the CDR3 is TGCAGCGTTTCCAGCACCGGGGAGCTGTTTTTT.

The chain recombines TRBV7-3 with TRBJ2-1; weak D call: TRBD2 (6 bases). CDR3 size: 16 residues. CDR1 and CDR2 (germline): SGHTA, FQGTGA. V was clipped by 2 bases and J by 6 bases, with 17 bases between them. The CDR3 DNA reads TGTGCCAGCAGCTTATCTATGCGGGGATCGGGCAATGAGCAGTTCTTC. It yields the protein CASSLSMRGSGNEQFF.

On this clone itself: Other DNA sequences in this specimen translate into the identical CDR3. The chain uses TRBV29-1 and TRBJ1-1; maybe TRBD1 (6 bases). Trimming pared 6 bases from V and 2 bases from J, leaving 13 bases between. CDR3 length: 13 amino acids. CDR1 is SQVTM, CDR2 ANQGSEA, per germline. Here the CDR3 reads CSVRRQENTEAFF. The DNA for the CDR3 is TGCAGCGTGCGCAGACAGGAAAACACTGAAGCTTTCTTT.

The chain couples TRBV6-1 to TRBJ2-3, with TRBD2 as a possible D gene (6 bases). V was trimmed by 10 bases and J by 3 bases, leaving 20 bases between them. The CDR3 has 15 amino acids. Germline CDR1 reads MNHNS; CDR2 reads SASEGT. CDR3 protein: CATWQAEGWTDTQYF. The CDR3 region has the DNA TGTGCCACGTGGCAAGCGGAGGGGTGGACAGATACGCAGTATTTT.

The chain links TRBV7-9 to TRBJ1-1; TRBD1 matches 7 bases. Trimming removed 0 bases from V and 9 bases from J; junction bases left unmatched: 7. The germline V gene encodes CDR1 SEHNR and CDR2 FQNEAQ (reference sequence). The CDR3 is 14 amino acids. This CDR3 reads CASSLAGQVVKAFF. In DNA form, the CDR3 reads TGTGCCAGCAGCTTAGCCGGACAGGTCGTCAAAGCTTTCTTT.

For the CDR3, the DNA is TGTGCCATCAGAGTACAGGGGGCTGAGAGCACTGAAGCTTTCTTT. It encodes CAIRVQGAESTEAFF. The chain is built from TRBV10-3 and TRBJ1-1; TRBD1 aligns across 9 bases. The ends lost 6 bases at V and 4 bases at J; junction bases unmatched: 9. The CDR3 spans 15 residues. CDR1 ENHRY and CDR2 SYGVKD come from the germline V gene.

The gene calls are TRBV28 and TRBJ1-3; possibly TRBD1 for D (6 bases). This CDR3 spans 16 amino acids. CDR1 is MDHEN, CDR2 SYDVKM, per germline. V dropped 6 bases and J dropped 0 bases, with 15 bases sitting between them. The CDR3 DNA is TGTGCCAGCAGCCGGACAGTCTTTGACTCTGGAAACACCATATATTTT. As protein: CASSRTVFDSGNTIYF.

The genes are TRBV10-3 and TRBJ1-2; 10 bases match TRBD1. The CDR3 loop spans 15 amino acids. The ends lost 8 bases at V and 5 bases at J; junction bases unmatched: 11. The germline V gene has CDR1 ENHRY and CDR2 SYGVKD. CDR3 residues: CAILEVDRGLYGYTF. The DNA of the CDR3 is TGTGCCATCCTAGAGGTCGACAGGGGGCTTTATGGCTACACCTTC.

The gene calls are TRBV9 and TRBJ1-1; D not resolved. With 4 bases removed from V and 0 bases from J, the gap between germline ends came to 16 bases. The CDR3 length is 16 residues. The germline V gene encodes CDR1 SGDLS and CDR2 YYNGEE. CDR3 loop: CASSSQKTAMNTEAFF. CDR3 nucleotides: TGTGCCAGCAGCTCCCAGAAGACTGCCATGAACACTGAAGCTTTCTTT.

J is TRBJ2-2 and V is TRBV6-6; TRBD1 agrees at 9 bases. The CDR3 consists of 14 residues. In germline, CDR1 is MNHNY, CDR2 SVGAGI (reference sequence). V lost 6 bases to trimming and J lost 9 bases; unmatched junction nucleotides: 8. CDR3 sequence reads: CASRDTGGAWELFF. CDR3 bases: TGTGCCAGCAGAGATACAGGGGGCGCCTGGGAGCTGTTTTTT.

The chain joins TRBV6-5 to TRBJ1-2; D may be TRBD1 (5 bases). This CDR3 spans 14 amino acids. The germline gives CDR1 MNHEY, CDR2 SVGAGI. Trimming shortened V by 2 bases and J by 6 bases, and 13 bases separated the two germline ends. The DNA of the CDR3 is TGTGCCAGCAGTTACCGGGGGGGAGGGAATGGCTACACCTTC. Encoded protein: CASSYRGGGNGYTF.

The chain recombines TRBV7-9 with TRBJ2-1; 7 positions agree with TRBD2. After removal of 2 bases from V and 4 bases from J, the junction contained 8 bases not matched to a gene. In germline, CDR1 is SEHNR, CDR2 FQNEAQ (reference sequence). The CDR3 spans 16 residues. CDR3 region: CASSLRGGDPYNEQFF. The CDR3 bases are TGTGCCAGCAGCTTAAGGGGAGGGGACCCTTACAATGAGCAGTTCTTC.

CDR3 in DNA: TGTGCCAGTAGCCGGACTAGATCAGATACGCAGTATTTT. Translation: CASSRTRSDTQYF. The chain combines TRBV19 with TRBJ2-3, with 7 bases that match TRBD2. This CDR3 has 13 residues. V shed 6 bases and J 4 bases; nucleotides not matched to a gene: 4. In germline, CDR1 is LNHDA, CDR2 SQIVND (reference sequence).

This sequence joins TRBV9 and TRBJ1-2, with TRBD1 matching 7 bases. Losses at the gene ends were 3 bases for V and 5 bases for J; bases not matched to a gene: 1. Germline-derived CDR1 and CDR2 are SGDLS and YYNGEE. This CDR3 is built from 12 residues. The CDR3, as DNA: TGTGCCAGCAGCGCGACAGGGTATGGCTACACCTTC. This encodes CASSATGYGYTF.

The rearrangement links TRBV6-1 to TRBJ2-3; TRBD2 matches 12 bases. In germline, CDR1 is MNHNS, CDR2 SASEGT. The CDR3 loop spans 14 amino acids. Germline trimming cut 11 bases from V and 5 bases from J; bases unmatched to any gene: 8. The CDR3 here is CAGGRLAGVDTQYF. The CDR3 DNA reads TGTGCCGGCGGGAGACTAGCGGGAGTAGATACGCAGTATTTT.

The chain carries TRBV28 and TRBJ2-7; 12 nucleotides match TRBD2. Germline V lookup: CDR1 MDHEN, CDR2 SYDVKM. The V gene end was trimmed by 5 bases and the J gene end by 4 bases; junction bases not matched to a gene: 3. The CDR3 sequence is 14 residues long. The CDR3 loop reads CASSGGTSGYEQYF. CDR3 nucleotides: TGTGCCAGCAGTGGCGGGACTAGCGGGTACGAGCAGTACTTC.

The CDR3 DNA is TGTGCCAGCAGTCCGCTCCAGACAGGGGGATTTAATACCCAATACGAAAAACTGTTTTTT. It translates to CASSPLQTGGFNTQYEKLFF. This chain connects TRBV27 to TRBJ1-4; TRBD1 agrees at 9 bases. Trimming at V came to 5 bases and at J to 8 bases, leaving 24 bases not matched to a gene. Germline V gene lookup returns CDR1 MNHEY and CDR2 SMNVEV (reference sequence). The CDR3 covers 20 residues.

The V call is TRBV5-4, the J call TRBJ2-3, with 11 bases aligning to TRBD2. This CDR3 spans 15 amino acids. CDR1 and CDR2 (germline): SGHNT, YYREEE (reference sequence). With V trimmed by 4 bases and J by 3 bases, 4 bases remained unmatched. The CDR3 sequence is CASSPRTSGTDTQYF. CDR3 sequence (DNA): TGTGCCAGCAGCCCTAGGACTAGCGGGACAGATACGCAGTATTTT.

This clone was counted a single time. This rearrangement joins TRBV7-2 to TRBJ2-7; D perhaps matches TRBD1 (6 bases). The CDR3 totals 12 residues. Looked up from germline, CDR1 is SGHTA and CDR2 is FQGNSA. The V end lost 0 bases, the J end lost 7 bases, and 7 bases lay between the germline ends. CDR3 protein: CASSLARGEQYF. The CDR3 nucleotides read TGTGCCAGCAGCTTAGCGAGGGGGGAGCAGTACTTC.